This T cell receptor beta chain was obtained from a study of shared clonotypes between healthy human individuals. Regarding the study as a whole: Sharing across four donors was highest in naive CD4 (around 5%) and lowest in memory CD8 (0.4%).

The V gene's germline CDR1 is MNHEY and CDR2 SMNVEV (reference sequence). V lost 5 bases and J lost 0; bases outside the gene matches: 5. The CDR3 spans 16 residues. This clone was picked up one time. Its target is unknown. Each subset's genomic DNA was shared equally among a number of immunoSEQ plates. Measured with immunoSEQ multiplex PCR; TCRdb has only the in-frame clones, and not every one. This table holds 950,000 to 1,200,000 clones, around 77% found once. Sequencing was performed on memory CD4+ T cells from PBMCs. Subset denoted: CD45RA-negative fraction. The chain is built from TRBV27 and TRBJ2-7, with 12 bases aligning to TRBD1. This TCR came from a man younger than 35 in good health. Some clones in this sample may be carry-over from other donors' samples. The CDR3 DNA reads TGTGCCAGCAGTCCCGGGACAGGGGGCAGCTCCTACGAGCAGTACTTC. Protein: CASSPGTGGSSYEQYF.